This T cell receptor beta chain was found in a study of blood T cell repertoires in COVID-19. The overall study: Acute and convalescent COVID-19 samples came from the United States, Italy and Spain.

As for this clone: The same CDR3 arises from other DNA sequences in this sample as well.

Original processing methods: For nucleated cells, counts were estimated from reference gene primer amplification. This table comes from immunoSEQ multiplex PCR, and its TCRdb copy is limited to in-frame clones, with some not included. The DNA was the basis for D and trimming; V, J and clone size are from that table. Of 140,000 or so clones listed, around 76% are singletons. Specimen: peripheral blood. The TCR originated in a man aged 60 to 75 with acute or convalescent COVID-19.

CDR3 loop: CASSLALNTGELFF. The CDR3 nucleotides are TGTGCCAGCAGCCTAGCGCTGAACACCGGGGAGCTGTTTTTT. The chain is built from TRBV5-6 and TRBJ2-2; tentative D call: TRBD2 (6 bases). This CDR3 contains 14 residues. V was shortened by 4 bases and J by 1 base, with 8 bases between the two germline ends. CDR1 is SGHDT, CDR2 YYEEEE, per germline.